This T cell receptor beta chain was identified during a study of CD8+ T cells in alopecia areata. In the study overall: It was oral tofacitinib, at 5 to 10 mg twice daily, that treated patients received.

Looked up from germline, CDR1 is SGHNT and CDR2 is YYREEE (reference sequence). The CDR3 spans 15 residues. The V end lost 4 bases, the J end lost 3 bases, and 14 bases lay between the germline ends. Sequencing relied on a cDNA template that was reverse transcribed from extracted RNA. Generated by immunoSEQ multiplex PCR, the TCRdb table keeps only in-frame clones and is missing some. The sample holds 200,000 to 250,000 clones; 50% to 70% are singletons and the top ten take under 0.5%. The chain carries TRBV5-4 and TRBJ2-4, with D possibly TRBD2 on 5 matching bases. The TCR comes from a human donor with alopecia areata. The material sequenced was CD4+ T cells sorted from blood, taken at week 0. CDR3 region: CASSPRTGNKNIQYF. As DNA, the CDR3 is TGTGCCAGCAGCCCACGGACGGGGAACAAAAACATTCAGTACTTC.